One sample yielded the 12 T cell receptor beta chains listed below, sequenced in a study of radiotherapy plus CTLA-4 blockade in lung cancer. The repertoire was sequenced with immunoSEQ multiplex PCR; TCRdb's copy has only in-frame clones and lacks some. The table includes about 59,000 clones, approximately 70% detected once. The sequences come from peripheral blood, collected from a patient treated with radiotherapy plus ipilimumab. The receptor set was obtained from a human donor with non-small cell lung cancer whose response to radiotherapy plus ipilimumab could not be evaluated.

V usage is TRBV5-1 and J usage is TRBJ1-5; TRBD1 agrees at 7 bases. This CDR3 has 15 amino acids. The V gene's germline CDR1 is SGHRS and CDR2 YFSETQ. With V trimmed by 5 bases and J by 2 bases, 7 bases remained unmatched. CDR3 protein: CASRPDRRGNQPQHF. For the CDR3, the DNA is TGCGCCAGCAGGCCGGACAGGCGGGGCAATCAGCCCCAGCATTTT.

The chain carries TRBV6-1 and TRBJ2-7; D might be TRBD2 (5 bases). There are 15 residues in the CDR3. The germline gives CDR1 MNHNS, CDR2 SASEGT. V lost 4 bases, J lost 6 bases, and 19 bases lay in between. CDR3 sequence (DNA): TGTGCCAGCAGTGCCGAGTCCGGGTTGAGCGGCGAGCAGTACTTC. Protein: CASSAESGLSGEQYF.

The chain couples TRBV7-2 to TRBJ1-2, with 8 bases that match TRBD1. CDR3 length equals 15 residues. The germline gives CDR1 SGHTA, CDR2 FQGNSA. The ends lost 5 bases at V and 5 bases at J; junction bases unmatched: 10. The CDR3 DNA reads TGTGCCAGCAGCCCAGAAGGACAGGGTTTTTATGGCTACACCTTC. This gives the protein CASSPEGQGFYGYTF.

This sequence joins TRBV11-3 and TRBJ2-7, with 9 positions matching TRBD1. Germline trimming cut 0 bases from V and 3 bases from J; bases unmatched to any gene: 3. Germline-derived CDR1 and CDR2 are SGHNT and YENEEA. This CDR3 is built from 15 residues. The CDR3 DNA reads TGTGCCAGCAGCTTAGAGACAGGGGGGATCTACGAGCAGTACTTC. Protein product: CASSLETGGIYEQYF. Based on the CDR3 plus reference TRBV11-3 and TRBJ2-7, the full variable domain is EAGVVQSPRYKIIEKKQPVAFWCNPISGHNTLYWYLQNLGQGPELLIRYENEEAVDDSQLPKDRFSAERLKGVDSTLKIQPAELGDSAVYLCASSLETGGIYEQYFGPGTRLTVT.

This chain joins TRBV4-3 and TRBJ2-7, with D perhaps matching TRBD2 (6 bases). V was trimmed by 0 bases and J by 3 bases, leaving 12 bases between them. This CDR3 is built from 15 residues. Germline-derived CDR1 and CDR2 are LGHNA and YSLEER. CDR3 nucleotide sequence: TGCGCCAGCAGCCAAGATCGGGGACTGGACTACGAGCAGTACTTC. Translated: CASSQDRGLDYEQYF.

The chain couples TRBV9 to TRBJ2-2; no firm D call. CDR3 size: 15 residues. Germline V gene lookup returns CDR1 SGDLS and CDR2 YYNGEE. V lost 4 bases and J 0 bases, leaving 10 bases between the germline ends. The CDR3 sequence: CASSLQLANTGELFF. The CDR3 DNA is TGTGCCAGCAGCCTCCAACTCGCGAACACCGGGGAGCTGTTTTTT.

The genes are TRBV11-2 and TRBJ1-6; D uncertain. The V end was cut by 0 bases, the J end by 0 bases, with 12 bases between. This CDR3 has 18 amino acids. The germline gives CDR1 SGHAT, CDR2 FQNNGV. The CDR3 coding sequence is TGTGCCAGCAGCTTAGATGTTGGCGGGAGCTCCTATAATTCACCCCTCCACTTT. Its translation: CASSLDVGGSSYNSPLHF. Complete variable domain (other parts from reference TRBV11-2 and TRBJ1-6): EAGVAQSPRYKIIEKRQSVAFWCNPISGHATLYWYQQILGQGPKLLIQFQNNGVVDDSQLPKDRFSAERLKGVDSTLKIQPAKLEDSAVYLCASSLDVGGSSYNSPLHFGNGTRLTVT.

This clone was detected only a few times. The gene calls are TRBV5-4 and TRBJ2-3; TRBD2 is a possible D gene (5 bases). The ends were cut back, 1 base at V and 2 bases at J, with 8 bases in the middle. Germline CDR1 reads SGHNT; CDR2 reads YYREEE (reference sequence). This CDR3 spans 14 amino acids. CDR3 nucleotides: TGTGCCAGCAGCTTGCCGGGGTCCACAGATACGCAGTATTTT. This encodes CASSLPGSTDTQYF.

The chain couples TRBV9 to TRBJ1-6, with D possibly matching TRBD1 (6 bases). V was trimmed by 3 bases and J by 7 bases, leaving 14 bases between them. The CDR3 length is 15 residues. Germline V CDR1 and CDR2: SGDLS, YYNGEE. The DNA of the CDR3 is TGTGCCAGCAGCGCGAGGGGGTCGGGGAATTCACCCCTCCACTTT. It encodes CASSARGSGNSPLHF.

The chain carries TRBV6-5 and TRBJ1-2, with TRBD1 identical over 12 bases. This CDR3 spans 14 amino acids. Germline CDR1 is MNHEY and CDR2 is SVGAGI. With 6 bases clipped from V and 8 bases from J, the junction kept 7 bases outside the gene matches. DNA for the CDR3: TGTGCCAGCAGGACGGGACAGGGGGCACGAGGCTACACCTTC. Translation: CASRTGQGARGYTF.

This clone was counted only a few times. This CDR3 is CAISLPTGAKLYF. CDR3 nucleotide sequence: TGTGCCATCAGTCTACCAACAGGGGCGAAATTGTACTTC. The rearrangement links TRBV10-3 to TRBJ2-7, with 7 bases fitting TRBD1. Germline-derived CDR1 and CDR2 are ENHRY and SYGVKD. The ends lost 5 bases at V and 12 bases at J; junction bases unmatched: 13. The CDR3 length is 13 residues.

This clone is a singleton in its sample. V and J are TRBV5-6 and TRBJ1-1; TRBD1 is a possible D gene (5 bases). The CDR3 totals 11 residues. Germline V gene sequence: CDR1 SGHDT, CDR2 YYEEEE. V gave up 3 bases and J gave up 8 bases, with 8 bases separating them. The CDR3 region is CASSSYREAFF. For the CDR3, the DNA is TGTGCCAGCAGCTCCTACAGGGAAGCTTTCTTT.